The clone carrying this T cell receptor beta chain was observed a few times. V gave up 3 bases and J gave up 4 bases; unmatched junction bases: 10. Germline lookup yields CDR1 MNHEY and CDR2 SMNVEV (reference sequence). The CDR3 has 16 residues. This specimen comes from a study of T-cell reconstitution after alpha-beta-depleted transplantation in children. Preparation of the TCRbeta library used unique molecular identifiers. Each CDR3 protein gets one entry after TCRdb re-called the PCR reads with MiXCR. The sample contains around 400,000 distinct CDR3 sequences, about a fifth of which appear only once.

The sequence derives from a human donor who donated a stem cell graft to a child with acute myeloid leukemia. The sample was PBMCs from the stem cell graft donor, taken from the stem cell graft. V is TRBV27 and J is TRBJ2-3, with 7 bases that match TRBD1. CDR3 sequence: CASSFQGDRQSDTQYF. CDR3 DNA: TGTGCCAGCAGTTTTCAGGGGGACAGACAGTCAGATACGCAGTATTTT.